This TCR beta chain was obtained from a study of blood T cell repertoires in COVID-19. Study background: Samples of COVID-19 (acute and convalescent) were obtained from the United States, Italy and Spain.

V was pared by 5 bases and J by 0 bases, with 10 bases between. Germline V gene lookup returns CDR1 LNHDA and CDR2 SQIVND (reference sequence). The CDR3 contains 15 residues. Sequenced by immunoSEQ multiplex PCR; TCRdb stores in-frame clones only, minus some. In the table there are under 350,000 clones, around 85% of which are singletons. Those who participated ranged in age from 18 to 89 years and resided in 20 to 25 US areas. In assigning cohorts, the study relied on participant-reported clinical history. Sequenced sample: PBMCs or T cells enriched from blood (not recorded which). The source is a woman between 35 and 50 years old with acute COVID-19. The chain joins TRBV19 to TRBJ1-4; perhaps TRBD1 as D (6 bases). CDR3 sequence (DNA): TGTGCCAGTAGTCCCCGACAGGCAACTAATGAAAAACTGTTTTTT. This gives the protein CASSPRQATNEKLFF.